This section outlines one T cell receptor beta chain sequence together with its context. The antigen is not known. The junction shows a germline mismatch at one end, possibly a read error. CDR3 length equals 14 residues. Germline V CDR1 and CDR2: SGDLS, YYNGEE. Every TCR beta cDNA library bore unique molecular identifiers. The source material, about 0.9 to 11 million T cells, gave rise to about 490,000 cDNA molecules. TCRdb fed the PCR reads into MiXCR, producing one record per CDR3 protein. The table has hundreds of thousands of distinct CDR3 sequences, about 32% seen once. The data were obtained in a study of post-analysis software for immune sequencing data. Study summary: As for disease course, relapsing-remitting, secondary progressive and progressive-relapsing multiple sclerosis were all included. Findings of the study overall: Clustering by F measure revealed strong co-clustering among samples prepared together in one batch. Controls' normalized Chao1 diversity significantly exceeded that of multiple sclerosis patients. With TRBV5-6, TRBV5-1 and TRBV20-1 included, about five TRBV segments were more frequent in patients than in controls.

The receptor was isolated from a girl aged 10-17 years with multiple sclerosis. The sequencing input was blood. The rearrangement joins TRBV9 to TRBJ1-2; D is uncertain. CDR3 DNA sequence: TGTGCCAGCAGCCCGAGACGGAACAACTATGACTACACCTTC. It translates to CASSPRRNNYDYTF.